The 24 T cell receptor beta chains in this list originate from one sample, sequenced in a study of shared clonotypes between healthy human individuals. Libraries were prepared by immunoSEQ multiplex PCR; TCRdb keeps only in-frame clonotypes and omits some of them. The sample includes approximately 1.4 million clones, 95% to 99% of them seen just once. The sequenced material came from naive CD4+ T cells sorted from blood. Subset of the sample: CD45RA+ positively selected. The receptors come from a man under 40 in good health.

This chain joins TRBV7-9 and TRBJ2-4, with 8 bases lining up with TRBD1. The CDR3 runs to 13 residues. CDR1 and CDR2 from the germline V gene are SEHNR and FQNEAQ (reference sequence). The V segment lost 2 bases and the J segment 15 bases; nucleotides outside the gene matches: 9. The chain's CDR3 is CASSLTPDREAYF. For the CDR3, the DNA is TGTGCCAGCAGCTTAACTCCGGACAGGGAGGCGTACTTC. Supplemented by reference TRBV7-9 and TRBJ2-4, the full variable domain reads DTGVSQNPRHKITKRGQNVTFRCDPISEHNRLYWYRQTLGQGPEFLTYFQNEAQLEKSRLLSDRFSAERPKGSFSTLEIQRTEQGDSAMYLCASSLTPDREAYFGAGTRLSVL.

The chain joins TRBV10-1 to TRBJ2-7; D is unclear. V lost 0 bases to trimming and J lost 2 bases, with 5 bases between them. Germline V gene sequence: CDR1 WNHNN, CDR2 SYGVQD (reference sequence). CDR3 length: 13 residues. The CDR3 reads CASSESYTYEQYF. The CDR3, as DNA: TGCGCCAGCAGTGAGTCGTACACCTACGAGCAGTACTTC.

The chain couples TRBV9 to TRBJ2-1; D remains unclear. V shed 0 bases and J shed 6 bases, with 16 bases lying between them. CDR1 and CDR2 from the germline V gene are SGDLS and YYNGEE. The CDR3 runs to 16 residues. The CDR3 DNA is TGTGCCAGCAGCGTAGATGGTAGAGTCCCAGGCAATGAGCAGTTCTTC. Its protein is CASSVDGRVPGNEQFF.

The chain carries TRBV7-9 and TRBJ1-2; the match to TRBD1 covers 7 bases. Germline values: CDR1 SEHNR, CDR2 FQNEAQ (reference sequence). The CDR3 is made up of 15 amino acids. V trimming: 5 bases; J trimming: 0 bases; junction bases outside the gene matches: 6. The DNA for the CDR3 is TGTGCCAGCAGCCTCAGGGACAGAGCTAACTATGGCTACACCTTC. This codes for CASSLRDRANYGYTF.

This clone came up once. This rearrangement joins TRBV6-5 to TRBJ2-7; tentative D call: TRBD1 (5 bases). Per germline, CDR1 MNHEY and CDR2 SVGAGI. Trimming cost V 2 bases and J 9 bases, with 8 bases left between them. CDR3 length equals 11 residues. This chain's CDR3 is CASSYRGWQYF. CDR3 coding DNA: TGTGCCAGCAGTTACAGGGGTTGGCAGTACTTC.

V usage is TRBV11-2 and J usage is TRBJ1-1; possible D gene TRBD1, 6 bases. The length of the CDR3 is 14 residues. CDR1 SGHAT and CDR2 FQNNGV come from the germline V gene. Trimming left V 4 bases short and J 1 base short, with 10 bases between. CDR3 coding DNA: TGTGCCAGCAGCTGGGGACACACGAACACTGAAGCTTTCTTT. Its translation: CASSWGHTNTEAFF.

The CDR3 DNA is TGTGCCAGTAGTATCAACGCCTTCTACGAGCAGTACTTC. It codes for CASSINAFYEQYF. The chain combines TRBV19 with TRBJ2-7; D unresolved. CDR1 and CDR2 from the germline V gene are LNHDA and SQIVND (reference sequence). Trimming pared 3 bases from V and 3 bases from J, leaving 9 bases between. This CDR3 region has 13 residues. The full variable domain, its missing parts supplied by reference TRBV19 and TRBJ2-7, is DGGITQSPKYLFRKEGQNVTLSCEQNLNHDAMYWYRQDPGQGLRLIYYSQIVNDFQKGDIAEGYSVSREKKESFPLTVTSAQKNPTAFYLCASSINAFYEQYFGPGTRLTVT.

The CDR3 DNA reads TGTGCCAGCAGCCCCCGTCCGGGCCTAGCGGGATACACAGATACGCAGTATTTT. Its protein product is CASSPRPGLAGYTDTQYF. The chain has TRBV9 and TRBJ2-3, with 9 nucleotides matching TRBD2. Germline V CDR1 and CDR2: SGDLS, YYNGEE. Trimming removed 4 bases from V and 2 bases from J; junction bases left unmatched: 14. The CDR3 runs 18 residues.

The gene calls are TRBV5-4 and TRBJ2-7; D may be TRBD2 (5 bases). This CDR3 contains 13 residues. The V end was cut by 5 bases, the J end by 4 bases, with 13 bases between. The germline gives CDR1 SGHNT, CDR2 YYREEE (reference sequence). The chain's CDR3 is CASRLPGNYEQYF. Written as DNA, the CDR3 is TGTGCCAGCAGATTGCCGGGGAATTACGAGCAGTACTTC.

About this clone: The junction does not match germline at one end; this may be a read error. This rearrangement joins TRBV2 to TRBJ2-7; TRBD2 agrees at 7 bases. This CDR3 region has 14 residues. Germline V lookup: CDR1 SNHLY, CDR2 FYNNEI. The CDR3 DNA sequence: TGTGCCAGCAGGGGGGGGTTCTCCTCCAACGAGCAGTACTTC. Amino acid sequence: CASRGGFSSNEQYF. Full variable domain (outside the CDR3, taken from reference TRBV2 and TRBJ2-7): EPEVTQTPSHQVTQMGQEVILRCVPISNHLYFYWYRQILGQKVEFLVSFYNNEISEKSEIFDDQFSVERPDGSNFTLKIRSTKLEDSAMYFCASRGGFSSNEQYFGPGTRLTVT.

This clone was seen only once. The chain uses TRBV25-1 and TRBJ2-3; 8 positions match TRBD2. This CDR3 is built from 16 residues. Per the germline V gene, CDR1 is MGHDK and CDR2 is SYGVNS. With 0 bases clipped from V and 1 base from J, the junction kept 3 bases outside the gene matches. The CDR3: CASSEYPGGGTDTQYF. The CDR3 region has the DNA TGTGCCAGCAGTGAATATCCGGGGGGGGGCACAGATACGCAGTATTTT.

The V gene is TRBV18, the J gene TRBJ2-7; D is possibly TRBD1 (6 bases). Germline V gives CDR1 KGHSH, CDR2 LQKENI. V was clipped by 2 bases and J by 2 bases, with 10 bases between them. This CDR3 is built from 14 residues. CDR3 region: CASSPSGVAYEQYF. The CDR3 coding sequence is TGTGCCAGCTCACCATCAGGGGTAGCCTACGAGCAGTACTTC.

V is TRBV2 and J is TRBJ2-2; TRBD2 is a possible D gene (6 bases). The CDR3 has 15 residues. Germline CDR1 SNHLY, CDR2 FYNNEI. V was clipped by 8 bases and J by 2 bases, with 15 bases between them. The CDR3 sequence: CASQPGLHNTGELFF. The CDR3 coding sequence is TGTGCCAGCCAACCGGGACTTCACAACACCGGGGAGCTGTTTTTT.

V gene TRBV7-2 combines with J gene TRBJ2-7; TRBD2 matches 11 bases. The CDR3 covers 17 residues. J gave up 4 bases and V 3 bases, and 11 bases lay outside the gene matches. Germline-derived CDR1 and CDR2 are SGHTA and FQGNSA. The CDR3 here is CASSFTIRGTSGYEQYF. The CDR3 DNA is TGTGCCAGCAGCTTTACGATACGAGGGACTAGCGGTTACGAGCAGTACTTC.

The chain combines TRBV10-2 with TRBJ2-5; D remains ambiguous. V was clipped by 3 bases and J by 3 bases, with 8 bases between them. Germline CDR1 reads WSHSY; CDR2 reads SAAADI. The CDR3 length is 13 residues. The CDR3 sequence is CASSDTAEETQYF. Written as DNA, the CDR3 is TGCGCCAGCAGTGACACGGCAGAAGAGACCCAGTACTTC.

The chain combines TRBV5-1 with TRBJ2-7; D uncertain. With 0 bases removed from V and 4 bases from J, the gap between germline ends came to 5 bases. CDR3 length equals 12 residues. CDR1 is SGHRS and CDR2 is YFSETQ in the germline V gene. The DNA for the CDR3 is TGCGCCAGCAGCTTGGGTATGTACGAGCAGTACTTC. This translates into CASSLGMYEQYF.

The CDR3 spells CASSRGLAGAGEQYF. DNA of the CDR3: TGTGCCAGCAGTCGCGGACTAGCGGGAGCGGGCGAGCAGTACTTC. The V and J genes are TRBV6-5 and TRBJ2-7; 13 bases are a match to TRBD2. The CDR3 spans 15 residues. With V trimmed by 5 bases and J by 6 bases, 7 bases remained unmatched. The V gene's germline CDR1 is MNHEY and CDR2 SVGAGI.

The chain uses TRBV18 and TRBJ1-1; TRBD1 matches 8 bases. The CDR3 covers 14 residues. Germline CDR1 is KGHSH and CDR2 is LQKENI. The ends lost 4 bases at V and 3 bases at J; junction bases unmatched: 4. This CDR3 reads CASSQDRADTEAFF. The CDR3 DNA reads TGTGCCAGCTCACAGGACAGGGCGGACACTGAAGCTTTCTTT.

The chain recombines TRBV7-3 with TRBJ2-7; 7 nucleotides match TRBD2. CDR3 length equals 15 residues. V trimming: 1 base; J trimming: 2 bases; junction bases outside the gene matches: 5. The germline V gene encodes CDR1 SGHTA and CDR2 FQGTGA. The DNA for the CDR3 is TGTGCCAGCAGCTTAAGCTCTAGCGGAACCTACGAGCAGTACTTC. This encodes CASSLSSSGTYEQYF.

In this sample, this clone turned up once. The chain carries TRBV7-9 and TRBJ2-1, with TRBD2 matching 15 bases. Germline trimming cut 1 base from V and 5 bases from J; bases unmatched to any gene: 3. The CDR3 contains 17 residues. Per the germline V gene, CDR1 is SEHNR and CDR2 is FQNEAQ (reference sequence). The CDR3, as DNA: TGTGCCAGCAGCTTAGGGGGACTAGCGGGAGGTAACAATGAGCAGTTCTTC. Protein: CASSLGGLAGGNNEQFF. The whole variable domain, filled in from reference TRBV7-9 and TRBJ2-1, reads DTGVSQNPRHKITKRGQNVTFRCDPISEHNRLYWYRQTLGQGPEFLTYFQNEAQLEKSRLLSDRFSAERPKGSFSTLEIQRTEQGDSAMYLCASSLGGLAGGNNEQFFGPGTRLTVL.

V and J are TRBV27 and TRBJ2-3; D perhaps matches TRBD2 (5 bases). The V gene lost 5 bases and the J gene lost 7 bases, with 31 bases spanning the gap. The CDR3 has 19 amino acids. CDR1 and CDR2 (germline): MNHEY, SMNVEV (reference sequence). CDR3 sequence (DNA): TGTGCCAGCAGTATCCGCCGGGGTTCGGGTGGCTGGAGAACGTATACGCAGTATTTT. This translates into CASSIRRGSGGWRTYTQYF.

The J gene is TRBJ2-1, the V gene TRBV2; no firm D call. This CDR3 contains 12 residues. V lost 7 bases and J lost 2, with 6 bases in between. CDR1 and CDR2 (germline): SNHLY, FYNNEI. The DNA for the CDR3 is TGTGCCAGCAAGGTAACCTACAATGAGCAGTTCTTC. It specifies CASKVTYNEQFF.

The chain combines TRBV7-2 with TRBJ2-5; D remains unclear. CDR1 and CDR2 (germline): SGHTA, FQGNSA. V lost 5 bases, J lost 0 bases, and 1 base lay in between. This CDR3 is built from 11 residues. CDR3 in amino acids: CASSDQETQYF. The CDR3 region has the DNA TGTGCCAGCAGCGACCAAGAGACCCAGTACTTC.

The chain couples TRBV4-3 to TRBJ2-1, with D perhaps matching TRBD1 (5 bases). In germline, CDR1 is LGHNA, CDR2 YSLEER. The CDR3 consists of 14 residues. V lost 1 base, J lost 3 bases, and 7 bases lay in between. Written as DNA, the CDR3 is TGCGCCAGCAGCCAAGGGGGCGACTACAATGAGCAGTTCTTC. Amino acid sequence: CASSQGGDYNEQFF.